A single sample gave rise to the 31 T cell receptor beta chains below, sequenced in a study of T cells in Graves' hyperthyroidism and ophthalmopathy. RNA transcripts gave rise to amplified TCR beta CDR3 regions. The TCR CDR3 first-round RT-PCR relied on the HTBI primer set. TCRdb processed the multiplex PCR reads anew with MiXCR; each CDR3 protein has one entry. The profile shows 300,000 to 450,000 distinct CDR3 sequences, 15% to 19% of them singletons. Specimen: blood. These receptors were collected from a woman aged 18-30 years with Graves' hyperthyroidism that later progressed to Graves' ophthalmopathy.

The chain carries TRBV19 and TRBJ2-7; TRBD2 is a possible D gene (7 bases). Per germline, CDR1 LNHDA and CDR2 SQIVND (reference sequence). V was cut by 8 bases and J by 6 bases, with 26 bases left in between. The CDR3 is 16 residues long. In nucleotides, the CDR3 is TGTGCCAGTCGTTTCGGAGGGGGGGCGCGCGACGGCGAGCAGTACTTC. It codes for CASRFGGGARDGEQYF.

This clonotype appeared many times. The CDR3 nucleotides read TGCAGTGCTAGACCCTTGGCAGCCCTGCAGCCCCAGCATTTT. It translates to CSARPLAALQPQHF. The V call is TRBV20-1, the J call TRBJ1-5; D gene unclear. Germline CDR1 is DFQATT and CDR2 is SNEGSKA (reference sequence). V was cut by 2 bases and J by 7 bases, with 15 bases left in between. CDR3 length: 14 amino acids.

The V call is TRBV20-1, the J call TRBJ2-1; a possible D gene is TRBD2 (5 bases). CDR1 and CDR2 (germline): DFQATT, SNEGSKA (reference sequence). The CDR3 consists of 16 residues. V was pared by 5 bases and J by 0 bases, with 17 bases between. The CDR3 DNA is TGCAGTGCTCGATTATTGTCAGCGGTCTCCTACAATGAGCAGTTCTTC. Translation gives CSARLLSAVSYNEQFF.

This clonotype was found many times. Here the CDR3 reads CASSTSRNISYEQYF. DNA of the CDR3: TGTGCCAGCAGCACTTCTAGAAACATCTCCTACGAGCAGTACTTC. V gene TRBV11-1 combines with J gene TRBJ2-7; D remains unclear. The CDR3 sequence is 15 residues long. V was clipped by 5 bases and J by 0 bases, with 14 bases between them. Germline CDR1 and CDR2: SGHAT and FQDESV (reference sequence).

The sample holds many counts of this clonotype. The chain employs TRBV5-1 and TRBJ2-2; TRBD2 matches at 11 bases. CDR3 length: 16 residues. CDR1 and CDR2 from the germline V gene are SGHRS and YFSETQ. J was trimmed by 7 bases and V by 4 bases; bases with no gene match: 9. CDR3 coding DNA: TGCGCCAGCAGCGTTAGCGGGAGGGCCCTCGGCGGGGAGCTGTTTTTT. This encodes CASSVSGRALGGELFF.

Points on this clonotype: Since a much larger clone is just one base distant, this may be a read error. V and J are TRBV27 and TRBJ1-2; maybe TRBD1 (6 bases). This CDR3 has 13 residues. Germline-derived CDR1 and CDR2 are MNHEY and SMNVEV (reference sequence). The CDR3 DNA follows: TGTGCCAACAGTTTGCCCACAGGGTCCCTTATCCCCTTC. It encodes CANSLPTGSLIPF.

This clonotype was detected many times. The chain has TRBV30 and TRBJ2-3; TRBD2 aligns across 9 bases. CDR3 length equals 16 residues. CDR1 is GTSNPN and CDR2 is SVGIG in the germline V gene (reference sequence). With 0 bases clipped from V and 2 bases from J, the junction kept 6 bases outside the gene matches. The CDR3 here is CAWSVSSSGITDTQYF. The CDR3 coding sequence is TGTGCCTGGAGTGTAAGTTCTAGCGGGATCACAGATACGCAGTATTTT.

This chain links TRBV2 with TRBJ1-3; 11 nucleotides line up with TRBD1. Germline CDR1 and CDR2: SNHLY and FYNNEI. This CDR3 contains 15 residues. The V gene end was trimmed by 6 bases and the J gene end by 3 bases; junction bases not matched to a gene: 4. CDR3 in DNA: TGTGCCAGCAGCCCGGGACAGGGGGTTGGAAACACCATATATTTT. Its protein is CASSPGQGVGNTIYF.

This chain links TRBV6-1 with TRBJ1-5, with 8 nucleotides matching TRBD1. The V and J ends lost 7 bases and 7 bases, in that order; junction bases with no gene match: 9. Germline V lookup: CDR1 MNHNS, CDR2 SASEGT. The CDR3 is 14 amino acids. The CDR3 nucleotides read TGTGCCAGCACCAAGACAGGGGTCAACCAGCCCCAGCATTTT. Its translation: CASTKTGVNQPQHF.

In its sample, this clonotype was seen a few times. CDR3 region: CASSESHYRDTAYEQYF. The CDR3 coding sequence is TGCGCCAGCAGTGAGTCGCATTACCGGGACACCGCCTACGAGCAGTACTTC. V and J are TRBV10-2 and TRBJ2-7; tentatively, D is TRBD1 (6 bases). With 0 bases removed from V and 2 bases from J, the gap between germline ends came to 17 bases. The CDR3 consists of 17 residues. Germline CDR1 reads WSHSY; CDR2 reads SAAADI.

This clonotype was observed a few times. The chain joins TRBV7-9 to TRBJ2-5, with 10 bases fitting TRBD2. The trim removed 7 bases at V and 5 bases at J, leaving 13 bases unmatched. Germline CDR1 is SEHNR and CDR2 is FQNEAQ (reference sequence). This CDR3 has 16 residues. CDR3 DNA sequence: TGTGCCAGCACCCCTCCTAGACTAGCGGGTGTGGAGACCCAGTACTTC. Its translation: CASTPPRLAGVETQYF.

This clonotype was counted a few times. The chain recombines TRBV4-3 with TRBJ1-4, with D hard to call. CDR1 and CDR2 from the germline V gene are LGHNA and YSLEER. V was clipped by 3 bases and J by 7 bases, with 9 bases between them. The CDR3 has 13 residues. The CDR3 spells CASSQGLSEKLFF. CDR3 sequence (DNA): TGCGCCAGCAGCCAGGGGTTGAGTGAAAAACTGTTTTTT.

This clonotype was seen a few times. The chain couples TRBV7-9 to TRBJ2-7, with D maybe TRBD2 (6 bases). Per germline, CDR1 SEHNR and CDR2 FQNEAQ (reference sequence). The V and J ends lost 3 bases and 0 bases respectively, with 12 bases between them. CDR3 size: 15 residues. This CDR3 is CASSLDYSSSYEQYF. CDR3 sequence (DNA): TGTGCCAGCAGCTTGGACTATTCGAGCTCCTACGAGCAGTACTTC.

The rearrangement uses TRBV20-1 and TRBJ2-7; TRBD2 aligns across 9 bases. The V gene end was trimmed by 6 bases and the J gene end by 3 bases; junction bases not matched to a gene: 6. Germline loops: CDR1 DFQATT, CDR2 SNEGSKA (reference sequence). The CDR3 covers 13 residues. CDR3 loop: CSAPGTSRYEQYF. The CDR3, as DNA: TGCAGTGCCCCCGGGACTAGCCGCTACGAGCAGTACTTC.

This clonotype has ten or more counts. V usage is TRBV12-3 or TRBV12-4 and J usage is TRBJ2-1; 9 positions agree with TRBD1. CDR3 length: 14 residues. Trimming removed 6 bases from V and 6 bases from J; junction bases left unmatched: 6. This CDR3 is CASSVRDRVNEQFF. The DNA for the CDR3 is TGTGCCAGCAGCGTCCGGGACAGGGTCAATGAGCAGTTCTTC.

This clonotype was recorded many times. The chain joins TRBV28 to TRBJ2-1; possibly TRBD1 or TRBD2 for D (6 bases each). The CDR3 is 13 amino acids. Trimming removed 3 bases at V and 6 bases at J, with 9 bases between. Germline loops: CDR1 MDHEN, CDR2 SYDVKM. The CDR3 DNA reads TGTGCCAGCAGTTTGGAGGGGGTCAATGAGCAGTTCTTC. It codes for CASSLEGVNEQFF. The full variable domain, rest sourced from reference TRBV28 and TRBJ2-1, is DVKVTQSSRYLVKRTGEKVFLECVQDMDHENMFWYRQDPGLGLRLIYFSYDVKMKEKGDIPEGYSVSREKKERFSLILESASTNQTSMYLCASSLEGVNEQFFGPGTRLTVL.

This clonotype showed up many times. The V call is TRBV11-2, the J call TRBJ2-5; 12 bases match TRBD2. The trim removed 1 base at V and 9 bases at J, leaving 9 bases unmatched. This CDR3 contains 16 residues. Germline loops: CDR1 SGHAT, CDR2 FQNNGV. The CDR3 is CASSLALAGGPVAQYF. In nucleotides, the CDR3 is TGTGCCAGCAGCTTAGCTCTAGCGGGAGGGCCAGTGGCCCAGTACTTC.

In its sample, this clonotype was seen many times. The chain links TRBV2 to TRBJ1-1, with a possible D match to TRBD1 (6 bases). CDR1 SNHLY and CDR2 FYNNEI come from the germline V gene. This CDR3 contains 15 residues. V was pared by 10 bases and J by 11 bases, with 29 bases between. The CDR3, as DNA: TGTGCCACCAAGGACGTCCAAGGGGGGTTCCTCCGGGCTTTCTTT. Translation: CATKDVQGGFLRAFF. The whole variable domain, filled in from reference TRBV2 and TRBJ1-1, reads EPEVTQTPSHQVTQMGQEVILRCVPISNHLYFYWYRQILGQKVEFLVSFYNNEISEKSEIFDDQFSVERPDGSNFTLKIRSTKLEDSAMYFCATKDVQGGFLRAFFGQGTRLTVV.

This clonotype was seen ten or more times. V usage is TRBV3-1 and J usage is TRBJ2-5; the match to TRBD2 covers 11 bases. Germline CDR1 is LGHDT and CDR2 is YNNKEL (reference sequence). The CDR3 runs to 16 residues. The V gene end was trimmed by 4 bases and the J gene end by 0 bases; junction bases not matched to a gene: 4. Written as DNA, the CDR3 is TGTGCCAGCAGCCTTGGGACTAGCGGTAACCAAGAGACCCAGTACTTC. It codes for CASSLGTSGNQETQYF.

This clonotype was recorded many times. The chain has TRBV7-9 and TRBJ2-1; 11 positions match TRBD2. Trimming cost V 2 bases and J 4 bases; bases outside gene matches: 4. The CDR3 runs 16 residues. Looked up from germline, CDR1 is SEHNR and CDR2 is FQNEAQ (reference sequence). This CDR3 reads CASSLTGTSGYNEQFF. The CDR3 coding sequence is TGTGCCAGCAGCTTAACCGGGACTAGCGGATACAATGAGCAGTTCTTC.

The chain is built from TRBV18 and TRBJ1-3, with no clear D. Germline values: CDR1 KGHSH, CDR2 LQKENI. Trimming took off 3 bases at V and 4 bases at J, with 7 bases between the two ends. This CDR3 is built from 13 residues. The CDR3 protein is CASSPGHGNTIYF. The CDR3 DNA reads TGTGCCAGCTCACCCGGGCACGGAAACACCATATATTTT.

This clonotype was counted ten times or more. The CDR3: CASSNRLAGGGRAPYEQYF. For the CDR3, the DNA is TGTGCCAGCAGCAATCGACTAGCGGGAGGGGGGAGGGCCCCCTACGAGCAGTACTTC. The chain is built from TRBV27 and TRBJ2-7; 14 bases map to TRBD2. Trimming cost V 6 bases and J 2 bases; bases outside gene matches: 15. Germline lookup yields CDR1 MNHEY and CDR2 SMNVEV (reference sequence). The CDR3 runs 19 residues.

This clonotype showed up many times. The V gene is TRBV7-9, the J gene TRBJ2-7, with a possible D match to TRBD1 (5 bases). Germline CDR1 SEHNR, CDR2 FQNEAQ (reference sequence). Trimming cost V 1 base and J 3 bases, with 7 bases left between them. This CDR3 contains 13 residues. CDR3 sequence reads: CASSLGQRYEQYF. CDR3 nucleotide sequence: TGTGCCAGCAGCTTAGGACAGCGCTACGAGCAGTACTTC. The full variable domain, completed using reference TRBV7-9 and TRBJ2-7, is DTGVSQNPRHKITKRGQNVTFRCDPISEHNRLYWYRQTLGQGPEFLTYFQNEAQLEKSRLLSDRFSAERPKGSFSTLEIQRTEQGDSAMYLCASSLGQRYEQYFGPGTRLTVT.

This clonotype was seen ten or more times. The chain joins TRBV3-1 to TRBJ2-3; no firm D call. The CDR3 spans 11 residues. Trimming left V 6 bases short and J 4 bases short, with 5 bases between. The germline V gene has CDR1 LGHDT and CDR2 YNNKEL (reference sequence). The CDR3 coding sequence is TGTGCCAGCAGTACTGCAGATACGCAGTATTTT. Residues: CASSTADTQYF.

This clonotype has ten or more counts. The rearrangement links TRBV20-1 to TRBJ2-5; the D gene could be TRBD1 or TRBD2 (5 bases each). The V end lost 6 bases, the J end lost 0 bases, and 8 bases lay between the germline ends. This CDR3 has 12 amino acids. Germline CDR1 is DFQATT and CDR2 is SNEGSKA (reference sequence). CDR3 nucleotides: TGCAGTGCCGGGACGGACCAAGAGACCCAGTACTTC. Amino acid sequence: CSAGTDQETQYF.

At least ten counts were recorded for this clonotype. V gene TRBV28 combines with J gene TRBJ2-7; TRBD2 aligns across 12 bases. Germline-derived CDR1 and CDR2 are MDHEN and SYDVKM. The CDR3 loop spans 15 amino acids. V lost 6 bases to trimming and J lost 3 bases; unmatched junction nucleotides: 6. The CDR3 protein is CASRPGLAGHYEQYF. The CDR3 bases are TGTGCCAGCAGACCCGGACTAGCGGGGCACTACGAGCAGTACTTC.

This clonotype has at least ten counts. This chain joins TRBV28 and TRBJ2-7, with 9 bases aligning to TRBD1. Trimming took 9 bases from V and 4 from J; bases not matched to a gene: 7. Germline values: CDR1 MDHEN, CDR2 SYDVKM. The CDR3 has 13 residues. The CDR3 nucleotides read TGTGCCAGTCTCGGGGGGACAGGGTACGAGCAGTACTTC. This translates into CASLGGTGYEQYF.

The V call is TRBV28, the J call TRBJ2-7; 7 bases line up with TRBD1. The CDR3 extends over 12 amino acids. V lost 6 bases, J lost 6 bases, and 5 bases stayed unmatched. CDR1 is MDHEN and CDR2 is SYDVKM in the germline V gene. The CDR3 sequence: CASSTAGGEQYF. The DNA of the CDR3 is TGTGCCAGCAGCACTGCAGGGGGCGAGCAGTACTTC. Drawing the rest from reference TRBV28 and TRBJ2-7, the complete variable domain is DVKVTQSSRYLVKRTGEKVFLECVQDMDHENMFWYRQDPGLGLRLIYFSYDVKMKEKGDIPEGYSVSREKKERFSLILESASTNQTSMYLCASSTAGGEQYFGPGTRLTVT.

J is TRBJ2-1 and V is TRBV20-1, with 7 bases fitting TRBD2. Per germline, CDR1 DFQATT and CDR2 SNEGSKA (reference sequence). Trimming took 6 bases from V and 5 from J; bases not matched to a gene: 10. The CDR3 runs 14 residues. The CDR3 region is CSAYRSGKDNEQFF. The CDR3 nucleotides read TGCAGTGCATACCGGAGCGGGAAGGACAATGAGCAGTTCTTC.

This clonotype has only a few counts. The rearrangement links TRBV2 to TRBJ2-5; D may be TRBD2 (5 bases). This CDR3 is 13 amino acids long. The V and J ends lost 4 bases and 5 bases respectively, with 11 bases between them. Looked up from germline, CDR1 is SNHLY and CDR2 is FYNNEI. The CDR3 reads CASSVFREETQYF. The CDR3, as DNA: TGTGCCAGCAGTGTTTTTAGGGAGGAGACCCAGTACTTC.

The chain couples TRBV10-3 to TRBJ2-5, with 7 bases aligning to TRBD1. The CDR3 runs to 18 residues. Germline V gives CDR1 ENHRY, CDR2 SYGVKD. J lost 1 base, V lost 4 bases, and 15 bases had no gene match. The CDR3 loop is CAISGYSWTQGRQETQYF. The CDR3 DNA follows: TGTGCCATCAGTGGCTACTCATGGACACAGGGGCGCCAAGAGACCCAGTACTTC.